Listed here are 16 T cell receptor beta chains from one sample, sequenced in a study of shared clonotypes between healthy human individuals. Data came from immunoSEQ multiplex PCR; TCRdb stores just in-frame clones and leaves some out. The table shows around 2.3 million clones, with approximately 94% occurring only once. The source material was naive CD4+ T cells sorted from blood. The subset is: CD45RA+ positively selected. The receptors were sampled from a man aged 18 to 35 in good health.

The rearrangement joins TRBV5-1 to TRBJ2-2, with D possibly TRBD2 on 5 matching bases. This CDR3 is 18 amino acids long. V was clipped by 0 bases and J by 1 base, with 16 bases between them. Germline-derived CDR1 and CDR2 are SGHRS and YFSETQ. CDR3 DNA: TGCGCCAGCAGCTTGGTTAGCCTAGCCGAGCGGAACACCGGGGAGCTGTTTTTT. As protein: CASSLVSLAERNTGELFF.

This rearrangement joins TRBV2 to TRBJ2-7, with D possibly TRBD1 on 5 matching bases. The V end was cut by 3 bases, the J end by 6 bases, with 12 bases between. This CDR3 region has 13 residues. Germline values: CDR1 SNHLY, CDR2 FYNNEI. As DNA, the CDR3 is TGTGCCAGCAGTGAGGGGCTCCTAGGCGAGCAGTACTTC. This encodes CASSEGLLGEQYF.

This chain connects TRBV19 to TRBJ1-1; a possible D gene is TRBD1 (6 bases). With 9 bases removed from V and 1 base from J, the gap between germline ends came to 15 bases. The CDR3 consists of 14 residues. The germline V gene has CDR1 LNHDA and CDR2 SQIVND (reference sequence). DNA for the CDR3: TGTGCCAGCGTATACAGGGTAGCGAACACTGAAGCTTTCTTT. Translated, it gives CASVYRVANTEAFF.

V and J are TRBV5-4 and TRBJ2-7; 10 bases fit TRBD2. Trimming at V came to 9 bases and at J to 2 bases, leaving 5 bases not matched to a gene. The length of the CDR3 is 13 residues. The germline V gene has CDR1 SGHNT and CDR2 YYREEE (reference sequence). As DNA, the CDR3 is TGTGCCACCCGCGGGACTAGCGCCTACGAGCAGTACTTC. It encodes CATRGTSAYEQYF.

The CDR3 loop is CASSLTWGAYEQYF. The CDR3 bases are TGCGCCAGCAGCTTAACATGGGGAGCTTACGAGCAGTACTTC. The chain uses TRBV5-1 and TRBJ2-7; the D gene is possibly TRBD2 (5 bases). V was pared by 2 bases and J by 4 bases, with 13 bases between. Germline V gene data show CDR1 as SGHRS and CDR2 as YFSETQ. The CDR3 loop spans 14 amino acids.

Worth noting for this clone: The sample contains more than one DNA sequence encoding this CDR3. This chain connects TRBV10-3 to TRBJ1-5, with TRBD1 as a possible D gene (6 bases). Trimming took 0 bases from V and 6 from J, leaving 9 bases between them. This CDR3 is 14 amino acids long. The germline gives CDR1 ENHRY, CDR2 SYGVKD. The CDR3 reads CAISESGGGQPQHF. CDR3 nucleotide sequence: TGTGCCATCAGTGAGTCAGGGGGGGGTCAGCCCCAGCATTTT.

The J gene is TRBJ1-2, the V gene TRBV28, with D tentatively TRBD1 (5 bases). Deletions cut 3 bases from V and 8 bases from J, with 19 bases between. The CDR3 loop spans 15 amino acids. Germline assignment: CDR1 MDHEN and CDR2 SYDVKM. CDR3 nucleotide sequence: TGTGCCAGCAGTTTCGCCGCCGTTACGGGGGGAGGCTACACCTTC. Protein: CASSFAAVTGGGYTF.

This chain links TRBV5-1 with TRBJ2-5; no firm D call. This CDR3 region has 13 residues. Per the germline V gene, CDR1 is SGHRS and CDR2 is YFSETQ. V lost 4 bases to trimming and J lost 5 bases, with 12 bases between them. Here the CDR3 reads CASSRDNSETQYF. CDR3 sequence (DNA): TGCGCCAGCAGCCGCGACAATTCCGAGACCCAGTACTTC.

The chain couples TRBV19 to TRBJ2-7; D possibly uses TRBD1 or TRBD2 (5 bases each). This CDR3 region has 15 residues. Germline CDR1 LNHDA, CDR2 SQIVND (reference sequence). V lost 4 bases and J 1 base, leaving 14 bases between the germline ends. The chain's CDR3 is CASSTTGTVSYEQYF. The CDR3, as DNA: TGTGCCAGTAGTACTACCGGGACGGTTTCCTACGAGCAGTACTTC.

V usage is TRBV15 and J usage is TRBJ2-5; D is uncertain. Germline values: CDR1 LNHNV, CDR2 YYDKDF (reference sequence). Deletions cut 1 base from V and 5 bases from J, with 8 bases between. The CDR3 is 13 residues long. CDR3 protein: CATSRAPSETQYF. In DNA form, the CDR3 reads TGTGCCACCAGCAGAGCGCCTTCTGAGACCCAGTACTTC.

The rearrangement links TRBV6-5 to TRBJ2-5; D is uncertain. The CDR3 covers 14 residues. In germline, CDR1 is MNHEY, CDR2 SVGAGI. Trimming cost V 0 bases and J 1 base, with 6 bases left between them. CDR3 nucleotides: TGTGCCAGCAGTTACTCGTGGGCCCAAGAGACCCAGTACTTC. As protein: CASSYSWAQETQYF.

The V call is TRBV6-1, the J call TRBJ1-4; 7 bases align to TRBD1. The V gene end was trimmed by 5 bases and the J gene end by 4 bases; junction bases not matched to a gene: 4. The CDR3 loop spans 14 amino acids. CDR1 and CDR2 (germline): MNHNS, SASEGT. CDR3 in DNA: TGTGCCAGCAGTCCCGGGACAGTTAATGAAAAACTGTTTTTT. As protein: CASSPGTVNEKLFF.

V is TRBV7-3 and J is TRBJ1-1; D gene ambiguous. CDR1 is SGHTA, CDR2 FQGTGA, per germline. This CDR3 comprises 13 residues. The V end lost 3 bases, the J end lost 3 bases, and 8 bases lay between the germline ends. The CDR3 DNA reads TGTGCCAGCAGCTTCTCCCTAGACACTGAAGCTTTCTTT. It yields the protein CASSFSLDTEAFF.

This chain links TRBV5-6 with TRBJ2-5, with D possibly being TRBD1 (6 bases). V lost 2 bases and J 4 bases, leaving 12 bases between the germline ends. Germline values: CDR1 SGHDT, CDR2 YYEEEE. The CDR3 has 14 residues. The CDR3, as DNA: TGTGCCAGCAGCTTAGTAACAGGGCGAGAGACCCAGTACTTC. Translation gives CASSLVTGRETQYF.

With regard to this clone: Different DNA sequences within this sample yield the same CDR3. The chain carries TRBV5-1 and TRBJ1-6, with D hard to call. V lost 0 bases and J lost 1, with 5 bases in between. This CDR3 comprises 15 residues. CDR1 and CDR2 from the germline V gene are SGHRS and YFSETQ. The CDR3 DNA reads TGCGCCAGCAGCTTGGGGGTTTCCTATAATTCACCCCTCCACTTT. Protein sequence: CASSLGVSYNSPLHF.

This chain connects TRBV2 to TRBJ2-6; 7 bases are a match to TRBD2. V was clipped by 7 bases and J by 3 bases; unmatched bases: 6. CDR1 and CDR2 from the germline V gene are SNHLY and FYNNEI. CDR3 size: 15 residues. This CDR3 reads CASTGGFYGANVLTF. In DNA, the CDR3 is TGTGCCAGCACCGGGGGGTTCTATGGGGCCAACGTCCTGACTTTC.